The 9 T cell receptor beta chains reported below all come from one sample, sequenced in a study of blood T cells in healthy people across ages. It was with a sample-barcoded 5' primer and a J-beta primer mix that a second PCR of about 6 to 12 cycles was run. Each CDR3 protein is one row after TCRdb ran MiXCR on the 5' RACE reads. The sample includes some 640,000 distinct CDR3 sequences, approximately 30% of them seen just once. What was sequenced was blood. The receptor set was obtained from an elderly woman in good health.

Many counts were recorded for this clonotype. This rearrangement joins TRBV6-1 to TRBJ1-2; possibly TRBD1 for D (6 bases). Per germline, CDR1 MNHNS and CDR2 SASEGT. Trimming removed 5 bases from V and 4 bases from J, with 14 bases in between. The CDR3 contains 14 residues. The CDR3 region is CASSPGTQRYGYTF. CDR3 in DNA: TGTGCCAGCAGTCCCGGGACACAGCGCTATGGCTACACCTTC.

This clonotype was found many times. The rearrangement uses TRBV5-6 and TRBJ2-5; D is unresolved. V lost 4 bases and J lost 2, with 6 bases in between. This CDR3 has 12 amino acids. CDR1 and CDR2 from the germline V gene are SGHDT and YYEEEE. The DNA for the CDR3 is TGTGCCAGCAGCCTACCTCAAGAGACCCAGTACTTC. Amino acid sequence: CASSLPQETQYF.

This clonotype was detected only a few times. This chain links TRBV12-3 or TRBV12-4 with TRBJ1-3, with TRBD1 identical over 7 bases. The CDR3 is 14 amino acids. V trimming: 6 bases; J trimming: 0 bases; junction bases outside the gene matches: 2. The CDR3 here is CASSRDSSGNTIYF. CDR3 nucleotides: TGTGCCAGCAGCAGGGACAGCTCTGGAAACACCATATATTTT.

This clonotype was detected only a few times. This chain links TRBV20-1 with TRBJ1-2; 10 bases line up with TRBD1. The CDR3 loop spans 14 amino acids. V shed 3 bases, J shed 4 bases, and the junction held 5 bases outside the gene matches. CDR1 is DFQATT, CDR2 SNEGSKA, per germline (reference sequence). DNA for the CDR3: TGCAGTGCTAGTCGGACAGGGGGTGTCTATGGCTACACCTTC. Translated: CSASRTGGVYGYTF.

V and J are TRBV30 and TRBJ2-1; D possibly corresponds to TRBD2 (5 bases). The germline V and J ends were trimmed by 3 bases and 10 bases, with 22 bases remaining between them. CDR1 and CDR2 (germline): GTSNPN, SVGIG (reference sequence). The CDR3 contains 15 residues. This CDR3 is CAWSRGLASAREQFF. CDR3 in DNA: TGTGCCTGGAGCCGAGGGCTAGCTTCCGCGAGGGAGCAGTTCTTC.

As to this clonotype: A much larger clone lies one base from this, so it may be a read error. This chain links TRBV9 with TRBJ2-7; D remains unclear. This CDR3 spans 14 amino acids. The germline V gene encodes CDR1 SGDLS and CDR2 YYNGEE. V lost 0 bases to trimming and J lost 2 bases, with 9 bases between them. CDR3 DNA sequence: TGTGCCAGCAGCGTAGACCCCAGCGCCTACGAGCAGTACTTC. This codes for CASSVDPSAYEQYF.

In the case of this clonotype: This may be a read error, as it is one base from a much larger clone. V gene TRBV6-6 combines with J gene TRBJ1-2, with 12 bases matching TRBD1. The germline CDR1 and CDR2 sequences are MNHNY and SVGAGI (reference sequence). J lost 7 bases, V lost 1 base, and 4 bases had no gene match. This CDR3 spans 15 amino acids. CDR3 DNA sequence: TGTGCCAGCAGTTACTTGGGACAGGGGGCCTGTGGCTACACCTTC. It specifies CASSYLGQGACGYTF.

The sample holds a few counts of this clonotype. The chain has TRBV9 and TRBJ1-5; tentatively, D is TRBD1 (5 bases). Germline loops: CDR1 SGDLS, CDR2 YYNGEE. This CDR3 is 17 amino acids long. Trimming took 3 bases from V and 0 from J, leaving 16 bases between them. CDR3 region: CASSALGREYSNQPQHF. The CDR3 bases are TGTGCCAGCAGCGCCCTCGGCAGGGAATATAGCAATCAGCCCCAGCATTTT.

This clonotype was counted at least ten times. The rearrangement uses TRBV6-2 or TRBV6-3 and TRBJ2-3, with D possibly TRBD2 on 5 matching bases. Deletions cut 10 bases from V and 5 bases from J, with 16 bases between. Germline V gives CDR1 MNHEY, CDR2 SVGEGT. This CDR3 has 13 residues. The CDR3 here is CATDPAGVDTQYF. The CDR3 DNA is TGTGCCACCGACCCGGCCGGGGTAGATACGCAGTATTTT.